This is a list of T cell receptor beta chains from one sample in a study of neurological immune-mediated disorders. TCRdb reprocessed the 5' RACE reads with MiXCR, giving one entry per CDR3 protein. This table holds 45,000 to 50,000 distinct CDR3 sequences, over 20% found once. Sequencing used PBMCs. The receptors were gathered from a woman between 65 and 79 years old in good health. Each CDR3 is given with its conserved first and last residue. The D gene is left open where the match is weak. Size is omitted from some rows. Given values are once, few, many or a class for expanded clones.

d_call	clone_size	v_call	j_call	cdr3_nt	cdr3_aa
-	many	TRBV29-1	TRBJ2-3	TGCAGCGTTCGGAGGGACTCCACAGATACGCAGTATTTT	CSVRRDSTDTQYF
TRBD2	many	TRBV5-1	TRBJ2-7	TGCGCCAGCAGCTATGGGACTAGCGGGTTCTACGAGCAGTACTTC	CASSYGTSGFYEQYF
TRBD1	many	TRBV5-4	TRBJ1-6	TGTGCCAGCAGCGACCCGGGACAGGGGCAAAATTCACCCCTCCACTTT	CASSDPGQGQNSPLHF
TRBD2	many	TRBV20-1	TRBJ2-5	TGCAGTGCTACCCCCCATCTAGCGGGCTTCCAAGAGACCCAGTACTTC	CSATPHLAGFQETQYF
-	many	TRBV5-1	TRBJ2-2	TGCGCCAGCAGCTTCCCCGCAGACCTGGGCGGGGAGCTGTTTTTT	CASSFPADLGGELFF
-	many	TRBV7-2	TRBJ2-7	TGTGCCAGCAGCTTAGGACTAGTAAACGAGCAGTACTTC	CASSLGLVNEQYF
-	many	TRBV20-1	TRBJ2-1	TGCAGTGCTAGTGTTCAGGGGTACTACAATGAGCAGTTCTTC	CSASVQGYYNEQFF
-	few	TRBV7-2	TRBJ2-4	TGTGCCAGCAGCTTCGCTAACACAGGGTATGGGGACATTCAGTACTTC	CASSFANTGYGDIQYF
-	many	TRBV18	TRBJ1-5	TGTGCCAGCTCCCCGCGGGGGGCAGAAGGTCAGCCCCAGCATTTT	CASSPRGAEGQPQHF
TRBD2	-	TRBV4-3	TRBJ2-3	TGCGCCAGCAGCCAAGATGGGAGGGGAGATACGCAGTATTTT	CASSQDGRGDTQYF
TRBD1	many	TRBV10-3	TRBJ2-5	TGTGCCACCCGACAGGGGGGAGAGACCCAGTACTTC	CATRQGGETQYF
TRBD1	-	TRBV7-2	TRBJ1-1	TGTGCCAGCAGCAACGACAGGGGTGAAGCTTTCTTT	CASSNDRGEAFF
TRBD2	many	TRBV20-1	TRBJ2-1	TGCAGTGCTTCTCCGGGACTAGCCTCCTACAATGAGCAGTTCTTC	CSASPGLASYNEQFF
TRBD1	many	TRBV4-1	TRBJ2-3	TGCGCCAGCAGCCAAGGCGAAGGGGGCTTCGATACGCAGTATTTT	CASSQGEGGFDTQYF
TRBD2	-	TRBV18	TRBJ2-1	TGTGCCAGCTCACCACCCACTAGCGCTAGGGATGAGCAGTTCTTC	CASSPPTSARDEQFF
TRBD1	-	TRBV18	TRBJ1-5	TGTGCCAGCTCACCAAACCAGGGGGCTAATCAGCCCCAGCATTTT	CASSPNQGANQPQHF
-	many	TRBV6-5	TRBJ1-1	TGTGCCAGCAGTGCGAACGGCCTTGGGACTGAAGCTTTCTTT	CASSANGLGTEAFF
TRBD1	many	TRBV5-1	TRBJ1-1	TGCGCCAGCAGCTTTTTGGGGACAGGCGAAGCTTTCTTT	CASSFLGTGEAFF
-	many	TRBV7-9	TRBJ2-2	TGTGCCAGCAGCCGGACCTCCACGCCCGCCGGGGAGCTGTTTTTT	CASSRTSTPAGELFF
-	many	TRBV7-2	TRBJ2-3	TGTGCCAGCAGCTTAGGAGTAGCAGAGCAGTATTTT	CASSLGVAEQYF
-	-	TRBV5-1	TRBJ2-3	TGCGCCAGCAGCTTGGGCTCTTACACAGATACGCAGTATTTT	CASSLGSYTDTQYF
-	many	TRBV7-3	TRBJ2-1	TGTGCCAGCAGCCCCCCGGAGAGGGGCAGCTCCTACAATGAGCAGTTCTTC	CASSPPERGSSYNEQFF
TRBD1	-	TRBV29-1	TRBJ2-7	TGCAGCGTGACGGGACAGGGGGCGAACGAGCAGTACTTC	CSVTGQGANEQYF
-	many	TRBV5-1	TRBJ1-1	TGCGCCAGCAGCTTGGCTTCCGGACTGAACACTGAAGCTTTCTTT	CASSLASGLNTEAFF
TRBD2	-	TRBV10-3	TRBJ2-1	TGTGCCATCAGTCACCCAGCGGGAGGGTACAATGAGCAGTCCTTT	CAISHPAGGYNEQSF
TRBD1	many	TRBV7-2	TRBJ1-2	TGTGCCAGCAGCTTAACAGGGGTAGGAAACTATGGCTACACCTTC	CASSLTGVGNYGYTF
-	-	TRBV18	TRBJ2-1	TGTGCCAGCTCACCCGAACGGGCTCAGGCGCAGTTCTTC	CASSPERAQAQFF
-	-	TRBV12-3/TRBV12-4	TRBJ2-2	TGTGCCAGCAGCTCGACCGGGACCGACGGGACCGGGGAGCTGTTTTTT	CASSSTGTDGTGELFF
-	-	TRBV6-1	TRBJ1-2	TGTGCCAGCAGTGAGAGGCTTGGGGTGCTCTATGGCTACACCTTC	CASSERLGVLYGYTF